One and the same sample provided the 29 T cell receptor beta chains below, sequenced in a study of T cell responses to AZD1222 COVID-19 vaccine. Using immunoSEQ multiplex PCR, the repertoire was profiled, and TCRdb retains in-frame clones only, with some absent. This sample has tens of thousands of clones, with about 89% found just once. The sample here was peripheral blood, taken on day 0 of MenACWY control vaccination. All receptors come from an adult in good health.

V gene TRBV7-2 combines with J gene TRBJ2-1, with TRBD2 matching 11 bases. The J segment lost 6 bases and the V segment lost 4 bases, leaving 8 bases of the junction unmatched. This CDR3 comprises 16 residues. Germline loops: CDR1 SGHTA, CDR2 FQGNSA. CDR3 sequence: CASSSPGLAVFNEQFF. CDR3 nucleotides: TGTGCCAGCAGCTCGCCGGGACTAGCGGTGTTCAATGAGCAGTTCTTC.

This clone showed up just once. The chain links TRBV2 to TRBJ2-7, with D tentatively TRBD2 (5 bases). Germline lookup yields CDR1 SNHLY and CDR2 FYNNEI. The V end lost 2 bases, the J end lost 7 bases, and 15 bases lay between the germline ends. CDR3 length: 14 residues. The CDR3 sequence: CASSESLGVGEQYF. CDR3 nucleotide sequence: TGTGCCAGCAGTGAAAGTCTGGGAGTCGGGGAGCAGTACTTC.

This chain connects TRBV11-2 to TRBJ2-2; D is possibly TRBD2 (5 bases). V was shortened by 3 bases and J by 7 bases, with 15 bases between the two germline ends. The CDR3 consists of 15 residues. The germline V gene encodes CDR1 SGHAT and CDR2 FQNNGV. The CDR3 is CASSLDWVSGGELFF. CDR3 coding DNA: TGTGCCAGCAGCTTGGACTGGGTCAGTGGCGGGGAGCTGTTTTTT.

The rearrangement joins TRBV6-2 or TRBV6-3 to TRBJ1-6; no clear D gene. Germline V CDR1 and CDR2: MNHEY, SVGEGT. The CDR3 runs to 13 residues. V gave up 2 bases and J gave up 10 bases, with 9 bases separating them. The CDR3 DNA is TGTGCCAGCAGTTACACCAGATTCTCACCCCTCCACTTT. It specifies CASSYTRFSPLHF.

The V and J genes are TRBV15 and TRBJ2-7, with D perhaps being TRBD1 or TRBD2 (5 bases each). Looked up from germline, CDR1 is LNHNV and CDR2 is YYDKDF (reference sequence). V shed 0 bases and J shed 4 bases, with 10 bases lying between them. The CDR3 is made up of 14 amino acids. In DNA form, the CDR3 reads TGTGCCACCAGCAGAGACAGGGACCGTTACGAGCAGTACTTC. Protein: CATSRDRDRYEQYF.

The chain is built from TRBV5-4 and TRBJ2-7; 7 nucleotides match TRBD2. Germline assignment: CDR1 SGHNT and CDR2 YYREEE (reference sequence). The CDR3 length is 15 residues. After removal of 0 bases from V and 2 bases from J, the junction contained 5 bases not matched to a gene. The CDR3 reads CASSLGLGGTYEQYF. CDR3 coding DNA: TGTGCCAGCAGCTTGGGGCTGGGAGGGACCTACGAGCAGTACTTC. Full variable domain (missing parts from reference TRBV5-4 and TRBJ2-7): ETGVTQSPTHLIKTRGQQVTLRCSSQSGHNTVSWYQQALGQGPQFIFQYYREEENGRGNFPPRFSGLQFPNYSSELNVNALELDDSALYLCASSLGLGGTYEQYFGPGTRLTVT.

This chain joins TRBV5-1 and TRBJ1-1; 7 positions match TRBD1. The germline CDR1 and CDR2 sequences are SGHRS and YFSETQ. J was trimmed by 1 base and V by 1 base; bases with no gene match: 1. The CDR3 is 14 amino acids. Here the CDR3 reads CASSLRTGNTEAFF. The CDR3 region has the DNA TGCGCCAGCAGCTTGCGGACAGGGAACACTGAAGCTTTCTTT.

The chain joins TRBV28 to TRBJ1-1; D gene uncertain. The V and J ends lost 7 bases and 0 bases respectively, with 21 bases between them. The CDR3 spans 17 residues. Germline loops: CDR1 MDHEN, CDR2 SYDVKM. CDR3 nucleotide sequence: TGTGCCAGCACCTGGGGAGGGATAAGCAGGATGAACACTGAAGCTTTCTTT. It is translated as CASTWGGISRMNTEAFF.

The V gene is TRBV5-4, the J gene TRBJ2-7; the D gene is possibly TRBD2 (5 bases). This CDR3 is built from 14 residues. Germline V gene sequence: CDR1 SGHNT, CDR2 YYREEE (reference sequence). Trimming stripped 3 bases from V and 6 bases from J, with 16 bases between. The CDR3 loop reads CASSYEAVSAEQYF. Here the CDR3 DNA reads TGTGCCAGCAGCTATGAAGCGGTTTCGGCCGAGCAGTACTTC. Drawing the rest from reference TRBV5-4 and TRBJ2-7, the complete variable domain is ETGVTQSPTHLIKTRGQQVTLRCSSQSGHNTVSWYQQALGQGPQFIFQYYREEENGRGNFPPRFSGLQFPNYSSELNVNALELDDSALYLCASSYEAVSAEQYFGPGTRLTVT.

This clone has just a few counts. The CDR3 bases are TGTGCCACCAGCAGAGATCGGGAAGGGGGACAGCCCCAGCATTTT. It codes for CATSRDREGGQPQHF. The chain has TRBV15 and TRBJ1-5, with D possibly being TRBD1 (6 bases). This CDR3 spans 15 amino acids. V lost 0 bases and J lost 7, with 13 bases in between. CDR1 is LNHNV and CDR2 is YYDKDF in the germline V gene (reference sequence).

CDR3 nucleotide sequence: TGTGCCAGCAGCCGTCTTTTGGGACAGGTTAACACTGAAGCTTTCTTT. Translating it yields CASSRLLGQVNTEAFF. V usage is TRBV14 and J usage is TRBJ1-1; 8 positions match TRBD1. Per the germline V gene, CDR1 is SGHDN and CDR2 is FVKESK. The ends lost 4 bases at V and 2 bases at J; junction bases unmatched: 9. There are 16 residues in the CDR3.

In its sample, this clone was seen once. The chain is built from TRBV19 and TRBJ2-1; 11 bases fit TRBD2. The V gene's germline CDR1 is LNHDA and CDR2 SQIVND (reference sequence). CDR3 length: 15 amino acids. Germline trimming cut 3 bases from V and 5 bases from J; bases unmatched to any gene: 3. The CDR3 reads CASSISGLADNEQFF. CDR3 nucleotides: TGTGCCAGTAGTATTTCGGGACTAGCGGACAATGAGCAGTTCTTC. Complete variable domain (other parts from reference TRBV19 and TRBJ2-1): DGGITQSPKYLFRKEGQNVTLSCEQNLNHDAMYWYRQDPGQGLRLIYYSQIVNDFQKGDIAEGYSVSREKKESFPLTVTSAQKNPTAFYLCASSISGLADNEQFFGPGTRLTVL.

In DNA, the CDR3 is TGTGCTAGTGGTTTGTCTTCGGGTATTACAGATACGCAGTATTTT. It translates to CASGLSSGITDTQYF. V gene TRBV12-5 combines with J gene TRBJ2-3; D remains ambiguous. V lost 2 bases, J lost 3 bases, and 12 bases lay in between. The CDR3 runs to 15 residues. Germline V gene sequence: CDR1 LGHNT, CDR2 FRNRAP. The variable domain in full, completed from reference TRBV12-5 and TRBJ2-3, reads DARVTQTPRHKVTEMGQEVTMRCQPILGHNTVFWYRQTMMQGLELLAYFRNRAPLDDSGMPKDRFSAEMPDATLATLKIQPSEPRDSAVYFCASGLSSGITDTQYFGPGTRLTVL.

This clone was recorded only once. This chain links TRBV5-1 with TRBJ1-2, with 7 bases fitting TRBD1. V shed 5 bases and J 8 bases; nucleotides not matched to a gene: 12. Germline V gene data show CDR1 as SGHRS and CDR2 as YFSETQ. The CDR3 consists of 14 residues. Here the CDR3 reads CASSGKGQGEGYTF. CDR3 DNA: TGCGCCAGCAGTGGGAAGGGGCAGGGGGAAGGCTACACCTTC.

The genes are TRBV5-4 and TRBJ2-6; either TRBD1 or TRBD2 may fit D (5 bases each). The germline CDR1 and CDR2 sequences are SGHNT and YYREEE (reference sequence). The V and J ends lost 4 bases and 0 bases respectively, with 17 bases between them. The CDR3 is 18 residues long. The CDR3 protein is CASSGGASGPSGANVLTF. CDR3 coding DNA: TGTGCCAGCAGCGGGGGTGCCTCGGGGCCCTCTGGGGCCAACGTCCTGACTTTC.

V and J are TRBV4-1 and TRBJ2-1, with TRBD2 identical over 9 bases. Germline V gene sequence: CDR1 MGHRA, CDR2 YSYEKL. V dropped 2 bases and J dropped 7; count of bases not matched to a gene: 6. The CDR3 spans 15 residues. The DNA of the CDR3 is TGCGCCAGCAGCCAACTTAGCGGGAGTACGAATGAGCAGTTCTTC. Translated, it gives CASSQLSGSTNEQFF.

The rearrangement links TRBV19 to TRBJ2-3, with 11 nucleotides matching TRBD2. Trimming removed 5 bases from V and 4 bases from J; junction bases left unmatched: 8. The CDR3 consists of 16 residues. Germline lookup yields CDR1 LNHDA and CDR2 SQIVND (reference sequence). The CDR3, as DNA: TGTGCCAGTAGTGCCCCCTTAGCGGGAGGGCCAGATACGCAGTATTTT. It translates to CASSAPLAGGPDTQYF.

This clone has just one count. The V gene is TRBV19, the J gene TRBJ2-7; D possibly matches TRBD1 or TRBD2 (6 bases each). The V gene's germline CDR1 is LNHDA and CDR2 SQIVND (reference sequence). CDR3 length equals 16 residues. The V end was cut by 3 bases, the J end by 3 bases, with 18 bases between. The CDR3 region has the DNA TGTGCCAGTAGTATTGGAGGGGGAGCGGCCCGCTACGAGCAGTACTTC. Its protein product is CASSIGGGAARYEQYF.

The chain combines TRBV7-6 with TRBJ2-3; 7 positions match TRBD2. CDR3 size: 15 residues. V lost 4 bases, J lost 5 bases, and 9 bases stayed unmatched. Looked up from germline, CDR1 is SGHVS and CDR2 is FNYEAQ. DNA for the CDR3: TGTGCCAGCAGCTCAGGCGGGAGAGTACAAGATACGCAGTATTTT. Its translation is CASSSGGRVQDTQYF.

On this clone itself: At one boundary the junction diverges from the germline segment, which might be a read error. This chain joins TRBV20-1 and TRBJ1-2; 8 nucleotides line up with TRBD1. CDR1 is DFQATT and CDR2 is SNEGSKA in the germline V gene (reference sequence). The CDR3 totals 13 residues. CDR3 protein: CSASSRGQDNPPF. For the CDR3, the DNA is TGCAGTGCTAGTTCTAGGGGACAGGATAACCCTCCCTTC.

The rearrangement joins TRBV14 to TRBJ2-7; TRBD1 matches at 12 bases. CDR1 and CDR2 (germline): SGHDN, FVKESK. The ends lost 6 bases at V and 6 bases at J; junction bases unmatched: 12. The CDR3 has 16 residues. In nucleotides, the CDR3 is TGTGCCAGCAGTCCCCGTTCCGGGACAGGGGGCGCCGAGCAGTACTTC. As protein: CASSPRSGTGGAEQYF.

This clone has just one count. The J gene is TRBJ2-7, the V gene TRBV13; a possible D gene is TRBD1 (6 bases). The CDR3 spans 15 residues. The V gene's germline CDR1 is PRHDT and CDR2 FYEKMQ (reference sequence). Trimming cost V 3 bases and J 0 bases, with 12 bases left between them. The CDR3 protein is CASSLGTLSSYEQYF. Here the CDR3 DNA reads TGTGCCAGCAGCTTGGGGACACTGAGCTCCTACGAGCAGTACTTC.

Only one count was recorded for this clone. CDR3 residues: CATTFGTGYGEQYF. CDR3 sequence (DNA): TGTGCCACTACGTTCGGGACAGGGTATGGCGAGCAGTACTTC. The V and J genes are TRBV5-5 and TRBJ2-7; 9 bases align to TRBD1. J gave up 6 bases and V 9 bases, and 13 bases lay outside the gene matches. CDR1 and CDR2 from the germline V gene are SGHKS and YYEKEE (reference sequence). The CDR3 runs 14 residues.

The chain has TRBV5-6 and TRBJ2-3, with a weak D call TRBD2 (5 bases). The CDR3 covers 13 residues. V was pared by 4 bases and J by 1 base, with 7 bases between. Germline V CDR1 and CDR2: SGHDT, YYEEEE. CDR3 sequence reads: CASSRTGTDTQYF. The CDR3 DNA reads TGTGCCAGCAGCCGGACTGGCACAGATACGCAGTATTTT.

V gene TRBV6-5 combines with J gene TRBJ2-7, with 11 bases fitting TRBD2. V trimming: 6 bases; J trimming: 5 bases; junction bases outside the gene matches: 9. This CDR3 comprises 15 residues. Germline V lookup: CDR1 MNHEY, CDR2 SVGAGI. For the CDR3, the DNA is TGTGCCAGCAGCCGGGATACTAGCGGGAGCGACGAGCAGTACTTC. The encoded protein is CASSRDTSGSDEQYF.

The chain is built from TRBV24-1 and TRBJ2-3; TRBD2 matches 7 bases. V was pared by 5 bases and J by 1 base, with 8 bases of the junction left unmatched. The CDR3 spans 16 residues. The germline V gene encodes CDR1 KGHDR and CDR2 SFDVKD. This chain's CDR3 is CATSAMGGGGTDTQYF. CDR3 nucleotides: TGTGCCACCAGTGCCATGGGGGGGGGTGGCACAGATACGCAGTATTTT.

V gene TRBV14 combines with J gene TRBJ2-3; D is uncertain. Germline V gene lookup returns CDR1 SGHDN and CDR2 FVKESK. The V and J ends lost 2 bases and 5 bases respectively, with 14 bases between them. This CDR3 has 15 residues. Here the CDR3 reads CASSQSGNHRDTQYF. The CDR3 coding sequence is TGTGCCAGCAGCCAATCTGGGAACCACCGAGATACGCAGTATTTT.

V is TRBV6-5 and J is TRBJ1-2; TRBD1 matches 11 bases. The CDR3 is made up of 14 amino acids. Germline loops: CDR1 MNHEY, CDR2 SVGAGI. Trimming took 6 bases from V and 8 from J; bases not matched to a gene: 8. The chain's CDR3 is CASRTGQGGDGYTF. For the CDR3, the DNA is TGTGCCAGCAGAACGGGACAGGGGGGAGACGGCTACACCTTC.

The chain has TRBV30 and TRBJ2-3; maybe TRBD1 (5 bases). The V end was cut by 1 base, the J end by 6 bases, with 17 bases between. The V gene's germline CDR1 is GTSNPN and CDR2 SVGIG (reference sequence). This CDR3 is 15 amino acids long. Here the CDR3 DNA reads TGTGCCTGGAGTGCCTTAGGGGTATTTATTGATACGCAGTATTTT. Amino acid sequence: CAWSALGVFIDTQYF. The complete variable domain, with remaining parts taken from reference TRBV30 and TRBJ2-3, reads SQTIHQWPATLVQPVGSPLSLECTVEGTSNPNLYWYRQAAGRGLQLLFYSVGIGQISSEVPQNLSASRPQDRQFILSSKKLLLSDSGFYLCAWSALGVFIDTQYFGPGTRLTVL.